The subject of this entry is one T cell receptor (beta chain). Its cognate antigen is unknown. Measured with immunoSEQ multiplex PCR; TCRdb has only the in-frame clones, and not every one. Of over 400,000 clones listed, over 80% are singletons. The CDR3 consists of 16 residues. V shed 4 bases, J shed 4 bases, and the junction held 6 bases outside the gene matches. Germline V CDR1 and CDR2: LNHDA, SQIVND (reference sequence). The sample comes from a study of Ad26.COV2.S vaccination and SARS-CoV-2 variants. Study-wide background: Donor allocation was to the COV1001 Ad26.COV2.S trial arm. Ad26.COV2.S was injected intramuscularly once or twice, 56 days apart.

Treatment: some 20 received Ad26.COV2.S at low or high dose, single or two shots; about 5 received placebo; per-sample allocation not given. Samples were taken on day 63 after the first vaccine or placebo injection. This Boston cohort included adults aged 18-55 years. General observations from the study: Non-spike TCR breadth was similar in vaccine and placebo recipients.

The sample was peripheral blood, taken in a trial of Ad26.COV2.S vaccine versus placebo. This TCR came from a person between 18 and 60 years old who received the Ad26.COV2.S COVID-19 vaccine or a placebo. The J gene is TRBJ2-2, the V gene TRBV19, with TRBD1 matching over 10 bases. This chain's CDR3 is CASSKRDRGITGELFF. The CDR3 bases are TGTGCCAGTAGTAAGCGGGACAGGGGTATCACCGGGGAGCTGTTTTTT. Together with reference TRBV19 and TRBJ2-2, the CDR3 gives the full variable domain: DGGITQSPKYLFRKEGQNVTLSCEQNLNHDAMYWYRQDPGQGLRLIYYSQIVNDFQKGDIAEGYSVSREKKESFPLTVTSAQKNPTAFYLCASSKRDRGITGELFFGEGSRLTVL.